This T cell receptor beta chain originates from a study of T cell changes during pregnancy in multiple sclerosis. Using immunoSEQ multiplex PCR, the repertoire was profiled, and TCRdb retains in-frame clones only, with some absent. The table lists tens of thousands of clones, just over 85% of them singletons. V was shortened by 4 bases and J by 3 bases, with 10 bases between the two germline ends. This CDR3 spans 14 amino acids. The germline CDR1 and CDR2 sequences are MDHEN and SYDVKM. The receptor was isolated from a female donor with multiple sclerosis, enrolled in a pregnancy study. The source was CD4+ T cells from peripheral blood mononuclear cells, collected before pregnancy. This chain uses TRBV28 with TRBJ1-5; D unresolved. CDR3 sequence reads: CASSSAGDNQPQHF. For the CDR3, the DNA is TGTGCCAGCAGTTCAGCCGGGGACAATCAGCCCCAGCATTTT.